The present TCR beta chain was sequenced within a study of a mutant IDH1 vaccine in newly diagnosed glioma. On this clone itself: The antigen is not known. At the DNA level, this CDR3 is encoded by other sequences in the same sample as well.

Sample time point: week 23, last vaccination. The vaccine gave 300 ug of a 20-mer mutant IDH1 peptide subcutaneously per dose. Using immunoSEQ multiplex PCR, the repertoire was profiled, and TCRdb retains in-frame clones only, with some absent. In the table there are about 30,000 clones, 65% to 85% of which are singletons. V lost 7 bases to trimming and J lost 0 bases, with 13 bases between them. CDR3 length equals 15 residues. CDR1 and CDR2 from the germline V gene are LNHDA and SQIVND (reference sequence). The starting material was PBMCs, obtained from a glioma patient whose treatment included an IDH1 peptide vaccine. This sequence joins TRBV19 and TRBJ2-4; D remains unclear. The source of this sequence is a woman between 18 and 29 years old with glioma. This CDR3 reads CASKDRTLAKNIQYF. Written as DNA, the CDR3 is TGTGCCAGTAAAGACCGTACATTAGCCAAAAACATTCAGTACTTC.